This T cell receptor (beta chain) was sequenced for a study of metastatic and nonmetastatic thyroid tumors. For the study at large: Malignant thyroid and benign thyroid patients provided blood and tumor or nodule tissue whose repertoires were compared.

TCRdb re-called the PCR reads through MiXCR. The sample includes 6,600 or so clones, around 27% seen only once; the top ten take about a sixth. Regarding this clone: What it recognizes is unknown.

The study, taken as a whole, reports: The reported finding was significantly higher TCR beta diversity in malignant thyroid tumors relative to benign nodules, in blood and tumor.

Until they underwent thyroid surgery, no patient had received any treatment. The source of this sequence is a female donor with papillary thyroid cancer or a benign thyroid nodule (not recorded which). Some clones in this sample may be carry-over from other donors' samples. Sequenced material: adjacent normal tissue.

CDR3 in amino acids: CASRSWLSDGGFIGELFF. The DNA for the CDR3 is TGTGCCAGCAGATCCTGGTTGAGCGATGGGGGGTTTATCGGGGAGCTGTTTTTT. The chain recombines TRBV6-5 with TRBJ2-2; D perhaps matches TRBD2 (6 bases). CDR1 is MNHEY and CDR2 is SVGAGI in the germline V gene. There are 18 residues in the CDR3. The ends were cut back, 6 bases at V and 7 bases at J, with 27 bases in the middle.